This record looks at one TCR beta chain sequence and its context. The source of the sample is a study of human T cells and chemical hapten exposure. TCRdb re-called the RACE reads with MiXCR, one entry per CDR3 protein. The repertoire holds around 100,000 distinct CDR3 sequences, with around 10% as singletons. The CDR3 contains 14 residues. V lost 2 bases to trimming and J lost 5 bases; unmatched junction nucleotides: 3. Germline CDR1 and CDR2: MDHEN and SYDVKM. Time point here: patch test 1, 2 weeks after DPC sensitization. The treatment was: therapeutic diphenylcyclopropenone sensitization with weekly scalp DPC.

The receptor comes from a woman aged 35 to 49 with alopecia areata. Some clones in this sample may be carry-over from other donors' samples. The chain has TRBV28 and TRBJ2-1; TRBD2 matches at 7 bases. The sequencing here drew on whole blood, taken in connection with sensitization to the hapten diphenylcyclopropenone (DPC). The CDR3 region is CASSLGLADNEQFF. DNA for the CDR3: TGTGCCAGCAGTTTAGGCCTAGCGGACAATGAGCAGTTCTTC.